The 3 T cell receptor beta chains below were found in one sample sequenced in a study of T cell repertoires in cytomegalovirus infection. One entry per CDR3 protein results from TCRdb running MiXCR on the reads. The data contain 700,000 to 950,000 distinct CDR3 sequences, around a third of them singletons. Antigens of these TCRs are unknown. The sample here was cultured CD8+ T cells from PBMCs, taken from culture after CMV antigen stimulation. The receptor set was obtained from a human donor in good health (CMV status not recorded). Some clones in this sample may be carry-over from other donors' samples.

This clonotype has just a few counts. V is TRBV5-4 and J is TRBJ2-2; a weak D match, TRBD2 (5 bases). The length of the CDR3 is 13 residues. Germline V CDR1 and CDR2: SGHNT, YYREEE (reference sequence). Trimming removed 6 bases at V and 4 bases at J, with 10 bases between. This chain's CDR3 is CASTSGSTGELFF. CDR3 nucleotides: TGTGCCAGCACCAGCGGAAGCACCGGGGAGCTGTTTTTT.

This clonotype was seen a handful of times. The gene calls are TRBV15 and TRBJ2-1; the D call may be TRBD1 or TRBD2 (6 bases each). Germline CDR1 LNHNV, CDR2 YYDKDF (reference sequence). This CDR3 region has 15 residues. V lost 3 bases, J lost 3 bases, and 12 bases lay in between. The CDR3: CATSRVGGDYNEQFF. CDR3 DNA sequence: TGTGCCACCAGCAGGGTCGGGGGCGACTACAATGAGCAGTTCTTC.

The chain couples TRBV6-6 to TRBJ2-1; possible D gene TRBD2, 5 bases. This CDR3 comprises 16 residues. Trimming left V 0 bases short and J 0 bases short, with 9 bases between. Looked up from germline, CDR1 is MNHNY and CDR2 is SVGAGI (reference sequence). The chain's CDR3 is CASSYSRENSYNEQFF. The CDR3 DNA sequence: TGTGCCAGCAGTTACTCAAGGGAGAACTCCTACAATGAGCAGTTCTTC.